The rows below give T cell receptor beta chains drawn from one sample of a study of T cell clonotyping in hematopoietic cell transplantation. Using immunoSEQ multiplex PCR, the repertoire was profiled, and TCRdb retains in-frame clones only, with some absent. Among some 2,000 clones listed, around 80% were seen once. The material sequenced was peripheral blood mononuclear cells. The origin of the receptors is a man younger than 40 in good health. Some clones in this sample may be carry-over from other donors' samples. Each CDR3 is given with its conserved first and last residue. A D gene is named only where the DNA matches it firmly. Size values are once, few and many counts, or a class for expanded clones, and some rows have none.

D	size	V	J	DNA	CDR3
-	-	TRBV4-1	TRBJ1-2	TGCGCCAGCAGCCAAGATCCCGGACTCGGGGGCTACACCTTC	CASSQDPGLGGYTF
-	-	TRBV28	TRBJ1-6	TGTGCCAGCAATTATAATTCACCCCTCCACTTT	CASNYNSPLHF
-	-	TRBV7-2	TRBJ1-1	TGTGCCAGCAGCTGGGGACTGCCTGACGAAGCTTTCTTT	CASSWGLPDEAFF
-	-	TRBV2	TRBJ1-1	TGTGCCAGCAGTGAGTGGGGGGGCACTGAAGCTTTCTTT	CASSEWGGTEAFF
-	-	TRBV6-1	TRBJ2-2	TGTGCCAGCAGTGAATTCGACACCCAAACCGGGGAGCCGTTTTTT	CASSEFDTQTGEPFF
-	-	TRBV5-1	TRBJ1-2	TGCGCCAGCAGCTTCCAAGGGACTTATGGCTACACCTTC	CASSFQGTYGYTF
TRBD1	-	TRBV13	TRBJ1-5	TGTGCCAGCAGCCTACAGGGGTATCAGCCCCAGCATTTT	CASSLQGYQPQHF
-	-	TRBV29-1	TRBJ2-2	TGCAGCGCTAAAGGGCTAGCCGACACCGGGGAGCTGTTTTTT	CSAKGLADTGELFF
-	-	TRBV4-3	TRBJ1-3	TGCGCCAGCAGCCCCTCGGGGCGGATCTCTGGAAACACCATATATTTT	CASSPSGRISGNTIYF
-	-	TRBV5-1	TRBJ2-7	TGCGCCAGCAGCTTAAATAGGAATGCAATCTACGAGCAGTACTTC	CASSLNRNAIYEQYF
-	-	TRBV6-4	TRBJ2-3	TGTGCCAGCAAGAGACAGGAAGGGGCAGATACGCAGTATTTT	CASKRQEGADTQYF
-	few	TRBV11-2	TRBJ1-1	TGTGCCAGCAGCTTCAGGGAGAACACTGAAGCTTTCTTT	CASSFRENTEAFF
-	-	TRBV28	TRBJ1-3	TGTGCCAGCGGTACCGTCCAGACCAGCTCTGGAAACACCATATATTTT	CASGTVQTSSGNTIYF
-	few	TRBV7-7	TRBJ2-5	TGTGCTAGCGGCTTACACCGCGCGATACAAGAGACCCAGTACTTC	CASGLHRAIQETQYF
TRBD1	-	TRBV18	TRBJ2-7	TGTGCCAGCTCACCTGGGACAGGGGTGGGCGAGCAGTACTTC	CASSPGTGVGEQYF
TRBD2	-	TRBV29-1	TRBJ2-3	TGCAGCGTTGAGAGGGTGGCTAGCGGGAACGCAGATACGCAGTATTTT	CSVERVASGNADTQYF
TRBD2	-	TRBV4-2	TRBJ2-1	TGTGCCAGCAGCCCCACTAGCGGGAGTAACAATGAGCAGTTCTTC	CASSPTSGSNNEQFF
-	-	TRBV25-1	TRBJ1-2	TGTGCCAGCAGTGAATTACCTGAGGGCAGTTTGTACACCTTC	CASSELPEGSLYTF
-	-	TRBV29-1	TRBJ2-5	TGCAGCGCGTGGGGGAAAGAGACCCAGTACTTC	CSAWGKETQYF
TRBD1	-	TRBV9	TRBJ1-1	TGTGCCAGCAGCGTAGGACCTACGGGGAGGGGAATCAGGGGGCCTCCGAACACTGAAGCTTTCTTT	CASSVGPTGRGIRGPPNTEAFF
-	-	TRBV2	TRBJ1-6	TGTGCCAGCAGTCCCGTTAATTCACCCCTCCACTTT	CASSPVNSPLHF
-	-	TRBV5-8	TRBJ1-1	TGTGCCAGCAGCCTCCCCGGGGAGGGGACTGAAGCTTTCTTT	CASSLPGEGTEAFF
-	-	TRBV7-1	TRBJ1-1	TGTGCCAGCAGCTTAGGACCGGTTGGATACACTGAAGCTTTCTTT	CASSLGPVGYTEAFF
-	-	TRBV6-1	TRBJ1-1	TGTGCCAGCAGCTCATCCGGAGGAGCTAACACTGAAGCTTTCTTT	CASSSSGGANTEAFF
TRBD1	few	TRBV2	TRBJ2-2	TGTGCCGGGGACAGGGGGCTCACCGGGGAGCTGTTTTTT	CAGDRGLTGELFF
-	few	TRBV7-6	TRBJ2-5	TGTGCCAGCAGCTTAGAATTATTAGGGAGCCAGACCCAGTACTTC	CASSLELLGSQTQYF
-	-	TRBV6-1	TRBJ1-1	TGTGCCAGCGGGTCTACACAGGGCTCATCTGAAGCTTTCTTT	CASGSTQGSSEAFF
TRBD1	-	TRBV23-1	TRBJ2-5	TGCGCCAAACGTCGGGACAGCCAAGAGACCCAGTACTTC	CAKRRDSQETQYF
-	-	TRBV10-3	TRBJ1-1	TGTGCCATCAGTTTTGGGGAGGACACTGAAGCTTTCTTT	CAISFGEDTEAFF
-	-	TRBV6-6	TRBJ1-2	TGTGCCAGCAGGGGAAAGGGCCCCTATGGCTACACCTTC	CASRGKGPYGYTF
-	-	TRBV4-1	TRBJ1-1	TGCGCCAGCAGCCAAGGCGACACTGAAGCTTTCTTC	CASSQGDTEAFF
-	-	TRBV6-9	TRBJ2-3	TGTGCCAGCAGGATACAGGGGAAACTAGCGGTCGTTCACACAGATACGCAGTATTTT	CASRIQGKLAVVHTDTQYF
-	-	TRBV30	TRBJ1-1	TGTGCCTGGAGTGTACGGGGGGCGAACACTGAAGCTTTCTTT	CAWSVRGANTEAFF
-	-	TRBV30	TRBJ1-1	TGTGCCTGGAGTGTCCAGGCCGACACTGAAGCCTTCTTT	CAWSVQADTEAFF
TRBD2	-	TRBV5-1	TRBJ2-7	TGCGCCAGCAGCTTCGGGACTAGCGTCGCCGAGCAGTACTTC	CASSFGTSVAEQYF
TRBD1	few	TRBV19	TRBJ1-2	TGTGCCAGCCGTACCGTGGCGACAGGGCACTATGGCTACACCTTC	CASRTVATGHYGYTF
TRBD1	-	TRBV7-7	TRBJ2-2	TGTGCTAGCAGCCGGGACAGTGGCACCGGGGAGCTGTTTTTT	CASSRDSGTGELFF
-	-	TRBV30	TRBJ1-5	TGTGCCTGGAGTAGGGGGAATCAGCCCCAGCATTTT	CAWSRGNQPQHF
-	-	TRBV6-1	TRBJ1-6	TGTGCCAGCAGTGAAAGATTCCGACAGCAGTTTAATTCACCCCTCCACTTT	CASSERFRQQFNSPLHF
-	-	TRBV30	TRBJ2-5	TGTGCCTGGAGTGTAGACCCGTATCTAAAGACCCAGTACTTC	CAWSVDPYLKTQYF
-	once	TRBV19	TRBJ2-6	TGTGCCAGTAGTCTCATGAGACAAATACAAAGTCGGGCCAACGTCCTGACTTTC	CASSLMRQIQSRANVLTF
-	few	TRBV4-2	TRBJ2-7	TGTGCCAGCAGCCCCACAGGGGGGGGACAAGGCGAGCAGTACTTC	CASSPTGGGQGEQYF
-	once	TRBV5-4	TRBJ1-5	TGTGCCAGCAGCTTGTGGGGGTTGGGCAATCAGCCCCAGCATTTT	CASSLWGLGNQPQHF
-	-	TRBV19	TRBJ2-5	TGTGCCAGTAGTATCGACACACAGGAAGAGACCCAGTACTTC	CASSIDTQEETQYF
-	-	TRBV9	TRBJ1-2	TGTGCCAGCAGCGCCGACGGAGATAACTATGGCTACACCTTC	CASSADGDNYGYTF
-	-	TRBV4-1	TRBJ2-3	TGCGCCAGCAGCCGGGGGGCGACAGATACGCAGTATTTT	CASSRGATDTQYF